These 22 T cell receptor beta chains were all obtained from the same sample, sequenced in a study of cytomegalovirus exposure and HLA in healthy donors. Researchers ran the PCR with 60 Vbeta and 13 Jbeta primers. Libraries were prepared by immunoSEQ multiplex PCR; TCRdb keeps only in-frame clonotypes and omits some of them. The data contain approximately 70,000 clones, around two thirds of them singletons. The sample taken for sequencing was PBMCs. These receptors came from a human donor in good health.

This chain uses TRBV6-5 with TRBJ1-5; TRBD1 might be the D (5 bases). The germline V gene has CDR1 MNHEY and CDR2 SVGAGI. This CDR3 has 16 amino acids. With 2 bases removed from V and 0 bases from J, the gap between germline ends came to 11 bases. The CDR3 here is CASSYPDTYSNQPQHF. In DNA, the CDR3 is TGTGCCAGCAGTTACCCGGACACGTATAGCAATCAGCCCCAGCATTTT.

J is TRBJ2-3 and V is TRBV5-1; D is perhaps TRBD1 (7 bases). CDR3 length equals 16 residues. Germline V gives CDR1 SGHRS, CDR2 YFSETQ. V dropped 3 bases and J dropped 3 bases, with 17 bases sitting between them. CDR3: CASSWGAGGVTDTQYF. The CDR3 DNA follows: TGCGCCAGCAGCTGGGGGGCAGGGGGAGTGACAGATACGCAGTATTTT.

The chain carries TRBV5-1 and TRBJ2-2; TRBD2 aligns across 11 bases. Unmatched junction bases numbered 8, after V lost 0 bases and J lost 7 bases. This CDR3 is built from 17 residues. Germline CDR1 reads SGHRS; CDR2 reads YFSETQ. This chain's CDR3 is CASSLGTSGSIGGELFF. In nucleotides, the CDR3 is TGCGCCAGCAGCTTGGGCACTAGCGGGAGCATTGGCGGGGAGCTGTTTTTT.

The CDR3 nucleotides are TGTGCCAGCAGCAGATCGACAGGGCCGTCCTTCTATGGCTACACCTTC. The encoded protein is CASSRSTGPSFYGYTF. The chain has TRBV6-6 and TRBJ1-2; 7 positions match TRBD1. Per the germline V gene, CDR1 is MNHNY and CDR2 is SVGAGI (reference sequence). CDR3 length equals 16 residues. V lost 6 bases to trimming and J lost 4 bases; unmatched junction nucleotides: 14.

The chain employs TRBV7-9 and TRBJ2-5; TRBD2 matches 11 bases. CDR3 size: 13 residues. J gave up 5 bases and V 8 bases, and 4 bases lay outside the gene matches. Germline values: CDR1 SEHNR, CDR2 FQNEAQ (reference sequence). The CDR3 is CASVAGGWETQYF. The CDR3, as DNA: TGTGCCAGCGTAGCGGGAGGGTGGGAGACCCAGTACTTC.

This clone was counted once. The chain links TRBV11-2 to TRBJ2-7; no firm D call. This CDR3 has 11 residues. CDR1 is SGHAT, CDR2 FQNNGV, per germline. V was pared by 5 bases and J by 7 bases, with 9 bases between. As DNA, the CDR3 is TGTGCCAGCAGCCTTACACGAGAGCAGTACTTC. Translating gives CASSLTREQYF.

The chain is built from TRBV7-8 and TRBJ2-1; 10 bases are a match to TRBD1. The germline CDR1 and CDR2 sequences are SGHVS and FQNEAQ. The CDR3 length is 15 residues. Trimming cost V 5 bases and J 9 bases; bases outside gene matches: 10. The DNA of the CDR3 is TGTGCCAGCAGCCCCTGGGACAGGGGAGGGGGTGAGCAGTTCTTC. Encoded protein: CASSPWDRGGGEQFF. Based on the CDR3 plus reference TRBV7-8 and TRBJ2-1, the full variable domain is GAGVSQSPRYKVAKRGQDVALRCDPISGHVSLFWYQQALGQGPEFLTYFQNEAQLDKSGLPSDRFFAERPEGSVSTLKIQRTQQEDSAVYLCASSPWDRGGGEQFFGPGTRLTVL.

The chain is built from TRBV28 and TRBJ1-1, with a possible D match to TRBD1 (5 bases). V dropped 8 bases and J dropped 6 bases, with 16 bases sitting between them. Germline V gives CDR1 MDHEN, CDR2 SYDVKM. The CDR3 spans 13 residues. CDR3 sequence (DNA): TGTGCCAGCGTCGGACGGCGGGGCGCTGAAGCTTTCTTT. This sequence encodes CASVGRRGAEAFF.

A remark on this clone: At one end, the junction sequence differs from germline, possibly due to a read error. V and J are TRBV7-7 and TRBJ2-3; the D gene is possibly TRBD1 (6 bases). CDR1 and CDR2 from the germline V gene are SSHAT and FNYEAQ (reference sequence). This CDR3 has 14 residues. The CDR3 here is CASSLEQGADTQYF. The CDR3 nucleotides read TGTGCTAGCAGCTTAGAACAGGGTGCAGATACGCAGTATTTT.

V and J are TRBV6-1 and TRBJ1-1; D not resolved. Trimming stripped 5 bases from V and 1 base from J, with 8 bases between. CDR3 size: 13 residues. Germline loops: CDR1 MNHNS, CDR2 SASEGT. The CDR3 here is CASSSQANTEAFF. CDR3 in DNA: TGTGCCAGCAGTTCGCAGGCGAACACTGAAGCTTTCTTT.

CDR3 in DNA: TGCGCCAGCAGCCCGACTAGCGGGAGGGGGAATGAGCAGTTCTTC. Its protein is CASSPTSGRGNEQFF. The chain has TRBV5-1 and TRBJ2-1, with 14 nucleotides matching TRBD2. V was pared by 4 bases and J by 7 bases, with 4 bases of the junction left unmatched. CDR3 length: 15 amino acids. The V gene's germline CDR1 is SGHRS and CDR2 YFSETQ.

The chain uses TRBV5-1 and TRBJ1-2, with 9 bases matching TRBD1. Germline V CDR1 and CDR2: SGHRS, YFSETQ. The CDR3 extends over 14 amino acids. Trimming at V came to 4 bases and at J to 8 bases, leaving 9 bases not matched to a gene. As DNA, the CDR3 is TGCGCCAGCAGCCGGGACAGGGAAGTAGAGGGCTACACCTTC. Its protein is CASSRDREVEGYTF.

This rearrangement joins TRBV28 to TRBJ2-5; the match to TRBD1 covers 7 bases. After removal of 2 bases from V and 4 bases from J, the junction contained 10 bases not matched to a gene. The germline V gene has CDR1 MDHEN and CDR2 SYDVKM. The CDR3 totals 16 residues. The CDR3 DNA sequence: TGTGCCAGCAGTTTAGACAGGACAGGTGCCTCAGAGACCCAGTACTTC. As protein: CASSLDRTGASETQYF.

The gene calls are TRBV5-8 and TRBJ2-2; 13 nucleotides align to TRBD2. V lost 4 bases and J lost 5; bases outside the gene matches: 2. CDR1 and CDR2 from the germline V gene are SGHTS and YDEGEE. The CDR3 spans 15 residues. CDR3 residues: CASSPGLAGTGELFF. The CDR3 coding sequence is TGTGCCAGCAGCCCGGGACTAGCGGGAACCGGGGAGCTGTTTTTT.

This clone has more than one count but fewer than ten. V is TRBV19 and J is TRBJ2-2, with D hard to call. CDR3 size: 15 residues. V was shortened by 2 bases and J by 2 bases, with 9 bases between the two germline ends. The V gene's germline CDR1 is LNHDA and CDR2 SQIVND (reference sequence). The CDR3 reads CASSIMFSNTGELFF. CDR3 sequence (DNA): TGTGCCAGTAGTATAATGTTTTCAAACACCGGGGAGCTGTTTTTT.

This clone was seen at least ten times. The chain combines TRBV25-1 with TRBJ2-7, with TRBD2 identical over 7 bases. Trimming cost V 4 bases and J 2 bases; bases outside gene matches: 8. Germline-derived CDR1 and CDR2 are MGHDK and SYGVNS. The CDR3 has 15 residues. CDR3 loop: CASSVEGGPTYEQYF. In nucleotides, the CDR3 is TGTGCCAGCAGTGTGGAGGGAGGGCCCACCTACGAGCAGTACTTC.

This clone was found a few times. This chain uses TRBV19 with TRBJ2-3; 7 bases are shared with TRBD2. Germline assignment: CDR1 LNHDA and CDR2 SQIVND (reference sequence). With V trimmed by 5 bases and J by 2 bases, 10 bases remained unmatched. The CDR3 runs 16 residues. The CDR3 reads CASSLRPGLPTDTQYF. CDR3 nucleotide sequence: TGTGCCAGTAGTCTAAGACCGGGACTACCCACAGATACGCAGTATTTT.

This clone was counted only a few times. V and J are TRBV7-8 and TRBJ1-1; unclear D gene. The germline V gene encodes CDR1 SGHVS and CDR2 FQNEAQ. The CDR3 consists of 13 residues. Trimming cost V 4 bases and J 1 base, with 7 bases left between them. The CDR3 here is CASSSYRNTEAFF. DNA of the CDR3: TGTGCCAGCAGCTCTTACAGGAACACTGAAGCTTTCTTT.

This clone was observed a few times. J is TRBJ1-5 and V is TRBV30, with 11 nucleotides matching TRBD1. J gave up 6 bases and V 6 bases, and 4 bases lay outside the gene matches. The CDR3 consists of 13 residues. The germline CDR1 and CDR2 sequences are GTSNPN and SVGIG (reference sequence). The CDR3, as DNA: TGTGCCTGCCAGGGGACAGGGGGTCAGCCCCAGCATTTT. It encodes CACQGTGGQPQHF.

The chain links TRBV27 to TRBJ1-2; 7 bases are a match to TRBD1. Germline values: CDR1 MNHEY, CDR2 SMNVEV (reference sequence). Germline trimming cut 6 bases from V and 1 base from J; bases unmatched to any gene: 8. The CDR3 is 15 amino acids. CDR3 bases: TGTGCCAGCAGCCTCTCAGGGGGGTTTAACTATGGCTACACCTTC. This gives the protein CASSLSGGFNYGYTF.

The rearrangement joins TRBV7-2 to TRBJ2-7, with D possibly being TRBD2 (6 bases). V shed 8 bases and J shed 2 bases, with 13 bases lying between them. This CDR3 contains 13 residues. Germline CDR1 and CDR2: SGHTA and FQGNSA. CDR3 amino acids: CASQRRGPYEQYF. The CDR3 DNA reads TGTGCCAGCCAAAGGCGGGGCCCCTACGAGCAGTACTTC.

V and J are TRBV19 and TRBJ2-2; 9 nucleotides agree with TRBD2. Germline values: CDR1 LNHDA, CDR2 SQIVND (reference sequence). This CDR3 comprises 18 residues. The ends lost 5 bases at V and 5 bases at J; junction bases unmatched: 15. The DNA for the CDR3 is TGTGCCAGTAGTCCCCTGGAGCGGGAGGCCCGAGGGACCGGGGAGCTGTTTTTT. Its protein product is CASSPLEREARGTGELFF.